The rows below give T cell receptor beta chains drawn from one sample of a study of shared clonotypes between healthy human individuals. This table comes from immunoSEQ multiplex PCR, and its TCRdb copy is limited to in-frame clones, with some not included. This table holds about 600,000 clones, roughly 98% found once. Sequencing was done on a sample of naive CD8+ T cells sorted from blood. These receptors were taken from a man under 40 in good health. Both conserved end residues are part of each CDR3. The order of the fields is clone size, D gene, J gene, V gene, CDR3 DNA, CDR3 protein. D genes are given only for firm matches. Size tells how often a clone was seen (once, few, many) or the class of an expanded clone, and some rows leave it out.

NA,NA,TRBJ2-7,TRBV28,TGTGCCAGCAGTTCACTAGCTGAGACAGACGAGCAGTACTTC,CASSSLAETDEQYF
NA,NA,TRBJ2-7,TRBV5-1,TGCGCCAGCAGCTTAGCCTCCTCCTACAAGCAGTACTTC,CASSLASSYKQYF
NA,NA,TRBJ2-2,TRBV15,TGTGCCACCAGCAGAGGTCTGAACGGGGAGCTGTTTTTT,CATSRGLNGELFF
NA,NA,TRBJ2-7,TRBV9,TGTGCCAGCAGCCCCCCGGCGGGTAAGGACGAGCAGTACTTC,CASSPPAGKDEQYF
NA,TRBD2,TRBJ2-1,TRBV13,TGTGCCAGCAGCACTGCAGCTAGCGGGAATTATGATGAGCAGTTCTTC,CASSTAASGNYDEQFF
NA,TRBD2,TRBJ2-3,TRBV4-1,TGCGCCAGCAGCCAAGACACCGCTAGCGGGAGATCAGATACGCAGTATTTT,CASSQDTASGRSDTQYF
NA,TRBD2,TRBJ2-7,TRBV28,TGTGCCAGCAGTTTTTCGGGGGAGGGCTACGAGCAGTACTTC,CASSFSGEGYEQYF
NA,NA,TRBJ2-3,TRBV27,TGTGCCAGCAGTTTATCCTTCGGAAAGGGGTTGGTAGATACGCAGTATTTT,CASSLSFGKGLVDTQYF
NA,NA,TRBJ2-7,TRBV10-3,TGTGCCATCAGTGAGTCGTTAGGACAGAGCTTCTCCTACGAGCAGTACTTC,CAISESLGQSFSYEQYF
NA,NA,TRBJ1-4,TRBV28,TGTGCCAGCAGTCCTCAATTGACCGCCTCCGGGGAAAAACTGTTTTTT,CASSPQLTASGEKLFF
NA,NA,TRBJ2-1,TRBV2,TGTGCCAGCTACGTCACGAGGGCAGGCGATTCGGGAAATGAGCAGTTCTTC,CASYVTRAGDSGNEQFF
NA,TRBD2,TRBJ2-1,TRBV7-2,TGTGCCAGCACCACCCCGGGAGGGTACCCGTCCAATGAGCAGTTCTTC,CASTTPGGYPSNEQFF
few,NA,TRBJ2-1,TRBV7-7,TGTGCTAGCAGCCATGGGTCTGGGGATGAGCAGTTCTTC,CASSHGSGDEQFF
NA,NA,TRBJ1-3,TRBV28,TGTGCCAGCAGGATGGGACATCGCATTGGAAACACCATATATTTT,CASRMGHRIGNTIYF
NA,TRBD2,TRBJ2-7,TRBV28,TGTGCCAGCAGGCTATCTAGCGGGCGGTACGAGCAGTACTTC,CASRLSSGRYEQYF
NA,NA,TRBJ2-5,TRBV5-1,TGCGCCAGCAGCCCGCCGGGGGGCCGGGAGACCCAGTACTTC,CASSPPGGRETQYF
NA,NA,TRBJ2-7,TRBV28,TGTGCCAGCAGCCCCTTCGGGAAAGGCGAGCAGTACTTC,CASSPFGKGEQYF
NA,TRBD2,TRBJ2-7,TRBV5-1,TGCGCCAGCAGCTTTCTCGGGCTAGCGGGTCCCGAGCAGTACTTC,CASSFLGLAGPEQYF
NA,NA,TRBJ2-7,TRBV5-1,TGCGCCAGCAGCTTGGAAGGACCGATTAGCGGGACAGACTACGAGCAGTACTTC,CASSLEGPISGTDYEQYF
NA,NA,TRBJ2-1,TRBV7-6,TGTGCCAGCAGCTTAGCCGCCGGGACCGATACTTACAATGAGCAGTTCTTC,CASSLAAGTDTYNEQFF
NA,NA,TRBJ2-7,TRBV4-1,TGCGCCAGCAGCCGCATAGGAGAAATACCCTACGAGCAGTACTTC,CASSRIGEIPYEQYF
NA,TRBD2,TRBJ2-3,TRBV2,TGTGCCAGCACGTGGGCTAGCGGGAATAAAGATACGCAGTATTTT,CASTWASGNKDTQYF
NA,TRBD1,TRBJ1-1,TRBV7-9,TGTGCCAGCAGCTTCATCGGGCAGGGGGCTAACACTGAAGCTTTCTTT,CASSFIGQGANTEAFF
NA,TRBD2,TRBJ2-7,TRBV18,TGTGCCAGCTCACCGACTAGCGGGAGGGTGTTCCACGAGCAGTACTTC,CASSPTSGRVFHEQYF
NA,NA,TRBJ2-3,TRBV27,TGTGCCAGCAGTCTTCTGGACTTTCCAGATACGCAGTATTTT,CASSLLDFPDTQYF
NA,NA,TRBJ1-1,TRBV28,TGTGCCAGCAGTTTCTACAACAGCCGGAACACTGAAGCTTTCTTT,CASSFYNSRNTEAFF
NA,TRBD2,TRBJ2-3,TRBV11-2,TGTGCCAGCAGCTTAAAATTATTGGGACTAGCGACAAGCACAGATACGCAGTATTTT,CASSLKLLGLATSTDTQYF
NA,NA,TRBJ2-1,TRBV6-5,TGTGCCAGCAGCCACAGGGATGAGCAGTTCTTC,CASSHRDEQFF
NA,TRBD1,TRBJ1-4,TRBV9,TGTGCCAGCAGCGTACACCGGACAGGGCTTAATGAAAAACTGTTTTTT,CASSVHRTGLNEKLFF
once,NA,TRBJ2-6,TRBV19,TGTGCCAGTAGTGCGACAAGACAACTCTCTGGGGCCAACGTCCTGACTTTC,CASSATRQLSGANVLTF
NA,NA,TRBJ2-7,TRBV6-5,TGTGCCAGCAGTTACATCAGGGACTACGAGCAGTACTTC,CASSYIRDYEQYF
NA,NA,TRBJ2-1,TRBV2,TGTGCCAGCATGGGCATCTACAATGAGCAGTTCTTC,CASMGIYNEQFF
NA,NA,TRBJ2-2,TRBV27,TGTGCCAGCCTTGGGAGCGGAGAGCTGTTTTTT,CASLGSGELFF
NA,TRBD1,TRBJ2-1,TRBV5-1,TGCGCCAGCAGCCCAGGACAGGGGAACAATGAGCAGTTCTTC,CASSPGQGNNEQFF
NA,NA,TRBJ2-1,TRBV7-9,TGTGCCAGCAGCTTACGGGGTGATGAGCAGTTCTTC,CASSLRGDEQFF
NA,NA,TRBJ2-1,TRBV18,TGTGCCAGCTCACCCCCCCGGGGGGCTAACCACAATGAGCAGTTCTTC,CASSPPRGANHNEQFF
once,TRBD2,TRBJ2-1,TRBV29-1,TGCAGCGTTGATATGGCGGGAGGCCCCTACAATGAGCAGTTCTTC,CSVDMAGGPYNEQFF
NA,NA,TRBJ2-7,TRBV7-8,TGTGCCAGCACCGCGGGACTTTCCTACGAGCAGTACTTC,CASTAGLSYEQYF
NA,NA,TRBJ2-2,TRBV7-9,TGTGCCAGCACCGCCGCGACCACGAACACCGGGGAGCTGTTTTTT,CASTAATTNTGELFF
NA,TRBD2,TRBJ2-7,TRBV14,TGTGCCAGCAGCCAATCTCGTTCCCTAGCGGGACCCAAACCCTACGAGCAGTACTTC,CASSQSRSLAGPKPYEQYF
NA,NA,TRBJ2-7,TRBV27,TGTGCCAGCAGTTTATCCCCCTTTAAGTCCATCTACGAGCAGTACTTC,CASSLSPFKSIYEQYF
NA,NA,TRBJ2-3,TRBV5-1,TGCGCCAGCAGCTTGGGCGTTAGTGCAGATACGCAGTATTTT,CASSLGVSADTQYF
NA,NA,TRBJ2-7,TRBV25-1,TGTGCCAGCAGTGAATTAACGGGATCGAGCTCCTACGAGCAGTACTTC,CASSELTGSSSYEQYF
once,NA,TRBJ2-7,TRBV27,TGTGCCAGCAGTTGGTATAGCGGTCACTACGAGCAGTACTTC,CASSWYSGHYEQYF
NA,NA,TRBJ2-7,TRBV30,TGTGCCTGGAGAGCGACAGTCTACGAGCAGTACTTC,CAWRATVYEQYF
NA,NA,TRBJ1-1,TRBV5-1,TGCGCCAGCAGCTTAGCGATTCTGAACACTGAAGCTTTCTTT,CASSLAILNTEAFF
NA,NA,TRBJ2-1,TRBV7-8,TGTGCCAGCAGCCCCAGGGGTCGGGGGGCCTACAATGAGCAGTTCTTC,CASSPRGRGAYNEQFF
NA,NA,TRBJ2-5,TRBV7-9,TGTGCCAGCACCGTTATCGCGGACTATATCGAGACCCAGTACTTC,CASTVIADYIETQYF
once,NA,TRBJ2-7,TRBV28,TGTGCCAGCAGCCAACCACTTGAGGTGCCGCAGGGTTGGGGCTTC,CASSQPLEVPQGWGF
NA,TRBD2,TRBJ2-1,TRBV7-9,TGTGCCAGCACCGATGCTAGCGGACCCTACAATGAGCAGTTCTTC,CASTDASGPYNEQFF
NA,NA,TRBJ2-7,TRBV19,TGTGCCAGTAGTATGGTTGGGCCGATTTACGAGCAGTACTTC,CASSMVGPIYEQYF
once,TRBD1,TRBJ2-2,TRBV5-1,TGCGCCAGCAGCGAACAACAGGGGAGAGCGACCACCGGGGAGCTGTTTTTT,CASSEQQGRATTGELFF
NA,NA,TRBJ1-1,TRBV7-9,TGTGCCAGCAGCCCCCCTAGTGGTTATGAAGCTTTCTTT,CASSPPSGYEAFF
NA,NA,TRBJ2-2,TRBV5-6,TGTGCCAGCAGCTTGGTACGCACCGGGGAGCTGTTTTTT,CASSLVRTGELFF
NA,NA,TRBJ2-5,TRBV28,TGTGCCAGTATGGACAGCCAAGAGACCCAGTACTTC,CASMDSQETQYF
NA,NA,TRBJ2-2,TRBV19,TGTGCCAGTAGTTACCGGGGATGGGGGGAGCTGTTTTTT,CASSYRGWGELFF
once,TRBD2,TRBJ2-7,TRBV7-6,TGTGCCAGCGCAGAGCGGGATCCCTACGAGCAGTACTTC,CASAERDPYEQYF
NA,TRBD1,TRBJ2-2,TRBV7-9,TGTGCCAGCAGTGAACAGGGGACCGCGAACACCGGGGAGCTGTTTTTT,CASSEQGTANTGELFF
NA,NA,TRBJ2-3,TRBV11-2,TGTGCCAGCAGCTTAACCCTCCATAGATCGACAGATACGCAGTATTTT,CASSLTLHRSTDTQYF